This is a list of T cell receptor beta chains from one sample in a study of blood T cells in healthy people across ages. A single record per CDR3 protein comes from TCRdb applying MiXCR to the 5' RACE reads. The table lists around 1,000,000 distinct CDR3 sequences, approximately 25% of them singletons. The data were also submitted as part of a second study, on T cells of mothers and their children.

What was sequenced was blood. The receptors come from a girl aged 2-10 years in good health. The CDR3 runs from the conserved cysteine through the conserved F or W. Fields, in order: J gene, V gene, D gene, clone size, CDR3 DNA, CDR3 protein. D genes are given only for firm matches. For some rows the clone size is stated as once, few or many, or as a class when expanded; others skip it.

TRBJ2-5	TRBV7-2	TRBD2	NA	TGTGCCAGCAGTTCCGGGACTAGCGGGAGGTCACAAGAGACCCAGTACTTC	CASSSGTSGRSQETQYF
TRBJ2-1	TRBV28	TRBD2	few	TGTGCCAGCCGCTATCTTACTAGCGGGAGAGGTAATGAGCAGTTCTTC	CASRYLTSGRGNEQFF
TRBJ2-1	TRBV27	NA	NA	TGTGCCAGCAGTAGTGAGGACACGTACAATGAGCAGTTCTTC	CASSSEDTYNEQFF
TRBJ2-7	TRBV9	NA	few	TGTGCCAGCAGCGAGACCCAAGCTGGATTCTACGAGCAGTACTTC	CASSETQAGFYEQYF
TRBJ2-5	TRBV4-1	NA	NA	TGCGCCAGCAGTCGCTACGCGGAAGAGACCCAGTACTTC	CASSRYAEETQYF
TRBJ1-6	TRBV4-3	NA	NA	TGCGCCAGCAGCCAGACGGGACTCAGGAATTCACCCCTCCACTTT	CASSQTGLRNSPLHF
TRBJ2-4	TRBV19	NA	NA	TGTGCCAGTAGGAGGGCATTCGAAAACATTCAGTACTTC	CASRRAFENIQYF
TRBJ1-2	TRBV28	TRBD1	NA	TGTGCCAGCGGGAGCGGGACAGCCATATATGGCTACCCCTTC	CASGSGTAIYGYPF
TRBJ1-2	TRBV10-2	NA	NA	TGCGCCAGCAGTGGGGAGGGGGGCGACGGCTACACCTTC	CASSGEGGDGYTF
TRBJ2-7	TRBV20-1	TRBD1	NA	TGCAGTGCTAGAGATCTAGAGGACAGGGGTCTATACGAGCAGTACTTC	CSARDLEDRGLYEQYF
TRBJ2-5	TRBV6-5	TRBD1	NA	TGTGCCAGCAGTTTCTATAGGACAGGGGTAGAGACCCAGTACTTC	CASSFYRTGVETQYF
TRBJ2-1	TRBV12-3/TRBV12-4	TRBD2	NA	TGTGCCAGCAACTCAAGGGAGGGCGGGGGAAGAGACAATGAGCAGTTCTTC	CASNSREGGGRDNEQFF
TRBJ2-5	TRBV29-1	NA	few	TGCAGCGTTGGCCCCCGCCTTGGAGAGACCCAGTACTTC	CSVGPRLGETQYF
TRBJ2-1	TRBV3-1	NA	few	TGTGCCAGCAGGCCAGTCGATGGCAATGAGCAGTTCTTC	CASRPVDGNEQFF
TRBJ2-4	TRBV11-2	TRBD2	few	TGTGCCAGCAGCCCTTCGGGAGGAAAAAACATTCAGTACTTC	CASSPSGGKNIQYF
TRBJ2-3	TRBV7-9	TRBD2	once	TGTGCCAGCAGCCCCGGACTAGCGGGGGGGCGTACAGATACGCAGTATTTT	CASSPGLAGGRTDTQYF
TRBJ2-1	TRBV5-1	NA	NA	TGCGCCAGCAGCGACCCAGGGGTCGAGCAGTTCTTC	CASSDPGVEQFF
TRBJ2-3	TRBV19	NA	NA	TGTGCCAGTAGTCCACAATTACCGGATACGCAGTATTTT	CASSPQLPDTQYF
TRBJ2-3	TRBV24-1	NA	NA	TGTGCCACCAGTGCCCTTAGTCCTGGGAGTAGCACAGATACGCAGTATTTT	CATSALSPGSSTDTQYF
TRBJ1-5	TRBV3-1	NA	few	TGTGCCAGCAGCCAAGTCGCAGGACGTCAGCCCCAGCATTTT	CASSQVAGRQPQHF
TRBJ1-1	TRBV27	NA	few	TGTGCCAGCAGTTTTGGGAGGGACACTGAAGCTTTCTTT	CASSFGRDTEAFF
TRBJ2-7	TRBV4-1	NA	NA	TGCGCCAGCGGCCAAGAAGGGGGGAGCGAGCAGTACTTC	CASGQEGGSEQYF
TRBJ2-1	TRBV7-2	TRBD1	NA	TGTGCCAGCCTTGGGACAGTCCAGTCGTGGCCGTTCTTC	CASLGTVQSWPFF
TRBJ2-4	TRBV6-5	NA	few	TGTGCCAGCGGCTGGGTAGCCAAAAACATTCAGTACTTC	CASGWVAKNIQYF
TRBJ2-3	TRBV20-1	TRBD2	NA	TGCAGTGTTCCCCGGGGGGGCGGAGATACGCAGTATTTT	CSVPRGGGDTQYF
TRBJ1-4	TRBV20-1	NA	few	TGCAGTGCTAGAGTCAGGGGCGCTAATGAAAAACTGTTTTTT	CSARVRGANEKLFF
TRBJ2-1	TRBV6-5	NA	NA	TGTGCCAGCAGTGAGGTAGCTAGCCACTACAATGAGCAGTTCTTC	CASSEVASHYNEQFF
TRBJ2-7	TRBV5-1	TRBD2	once	TGCGCCAGCAGCAAAGGACTAGCGGGAGAGTTCTACGAGCAGTACTTC	CASSKGLAGEFYEQYF
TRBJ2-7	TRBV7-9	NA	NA	TGTGCCAGCAGCTTAGGACTCTCCCCCGAGCAGTACTTC	CASSLGLSPEQYF
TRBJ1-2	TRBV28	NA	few	TGTGCCAGCAGTTTATTGAGCTATGGCTACACCTTC	CASSLLSYGYTF
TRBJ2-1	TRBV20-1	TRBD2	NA	TGCAGTCCATCTTTAGCGGGAGGCCCCAATGAGCAGTTCTTC	CSPSLAGGPNEQFF
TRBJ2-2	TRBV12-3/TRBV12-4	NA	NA	TGTGCCAGCAGTAACAGGGTCCCGAACACCGGGGAGCTGTTTTTT	CASSNRVPNTGELFF
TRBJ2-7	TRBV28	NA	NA	TGTGCCAGCAGCCCCGTCCATAGGGCCTTCGAGCAGTACTTC	CASSPVHRAFEQYF
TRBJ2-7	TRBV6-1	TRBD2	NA	TGTGCCAGCAGTGAGCCGGGACTAGCGGACTACGAGCAGTACTTC	CASSEPGLADYEQYF